The 7 T cell receptor beta chains below were found in one sample sequenced in a study of blood T cell repertoires in COVID-19. Data came from immunoSEQ multiplex PCR; TCRdb stores just in-frame clones and leaves some out. The table lists under 250,000 clones, almost 85% of them singletons. What was sequenced was PBMCs or T cells enriched from blood (not recorded which). All receptors derive from a woman in her forties or fifties with acute COVID-19.

This clone was detected only once. The chain combines TRBV14 with TRBJ2-1, with 8 bases aligning to TRBD1. This CDR3 spans 16 amino acids. V shed 1 base and J 1 base; nucleotides not matched to a gene: 3. Germline V gene lookup returns CDR1 SGHDN and CDR2 FVKESK. This chain's CDR3 is CASSQATGESYNEQFF. The CDR3 coding sequence is TGTGCCAGCAGCCAAGCGACAGGGGAATCCTACAATGAGCAGTTCTTC.

J is TRBJ2-7 and V is TRBV29-1; 9 bases agree with TRBD2. Germline V gives CDR1 SQVTM, CDR2 ANQGSEA. This CDR3 has 13 amino acids. V shed 3 bases, J shed 2 bases, and the junction held 2 bases outside the gene matches. The CDR3 nucleotides are TGCAGCGTTGAGGGCGGGGGGGCCTACGAGCAGTACTTC. Translating it yields CSVEGGGAYEQYF.

This chain joins TRBV6-2 or TRBV6-3 and TRBJ1-1, with TRBD1 identical over 7 bases. From germline, CDR1 is MNHEY and CDR2 SVGEGT. The junction had 7 bases not matched to a gene; V was cut back by 3 bases and J by 3 bases. The CDR3 contains 15 residues. CDR3 in amino acids: CASSYSGGGDTEAFF. For the CDR3, the DNA is TGTGCCAGCAGTTATTCGGGAGGGGGCGACACTGAAGCTTTCTTT.

This clone was detected only once. The chain links TRBV18 to TRBJ2-3; no clear D. The CDR3 extends over 13 amino acids. V gave up 2 bases and J gave up 4 bases, with 7 bases separating them. Germline assignment: CDR1 KGHSH and CDR2 LQKENI. The CDR3 DNA is TGTGCCAGCTCACCAGGAGTCGCAGATACGCAGTATTTT. Protein product: CASSPGVADTQYF.

This rearrangement joins TRBV30 to TRBJ2-5; D is uncertain. CDR1 is GTSNPN, CDR2 SVGIG, per germline (reference sequence). The CDR3 has 16 residues. The V and J ends lost 1 base and 2 bases respectively, with 17 bases between them. CDR3: CAWSARLLDPQETQYF. In DNA form, the CDR3 reads TGTGCCTGGAGTGCCCGACTCCTAGACCCACAAGAGACCCAGTACTTC. Complete variable domain (other parts from reference TRBV30 and TRBJ2-5): SQTIHQWPATLVQPVGSPLSLECTVEGTSNPNLYWYRQAAGRGLQLLFYSVGIGQISSEVPQNLSASRPQDRQFILSSKKLLLSDSGFYLCAWSARLLDPQETQYFGPGTRLLVL.

This chain links TRBV30 with TRBJ1-3; D call uncertain. Germline V gene data show CDR1 as GTSNPN and CDR2 as SVGIG (reference sequence). The V end was cut by 2 bases, the J end by 4 bases, with 6 bases between. This CDR3 comprises 12 residues. The CDR3 sequence: CAWSSQGNTIYF. Written as DNA, the CDR3 is TGTGCCTGGAGTTCACAAGGAAACACCATATATTTT.

The V call is TRBV7-2, the J call TRBJ2-1; a possible D gene is TRBD2 (7 bases). CDR3 length: 15 amino acids. Trimming pared 1 base from V and 6 bases from J, leaving 13 bases between. Germline V gene data show CDR1 as SGHTA and CDR2 as FQGNSA. The CDR3 loop reads CASSLDAGAFNEQFF. Here the CDR3 DNA reads TGTGCCAGCAGCTTAGACGCGGGGGCCTTCAATGAGCAGTTCTTC.